This T cell receptor (beta chain) originates from a study of T cell changes during pregnancy in multiple sclerosis. TCRdb's copy holds only in-frame clones and misses some; the assay was immunoSEQ multiplex PCR. The sample has approximately 35,000 clones; more than 90% are singletons. The junction had 14 bases not matched to a gene; V was cut back by 4 bases and J by 6 bases. CDR1 and CDR2 (germline): SGHDT, YYEEEE. This CDR3 spans 16 amino acids. Sequences were derived from CD4+ T cells from peripheral blood mononuclear cells, sampled in the second trimester of pregnancy. The receptor comes from a female donor in good health, enrolled as a control in a pregnancy study. The genes are TRBV5-6 and TRBJ1-2; 8 nucleotides align to TRBD1. In DNA, the CDR3 is TGTGCCAGCAGCCTGTTGGATGACAGGGGTCGAGATGGCTACACCTTC. It codes for CASSLLDDRGRDGYTF.